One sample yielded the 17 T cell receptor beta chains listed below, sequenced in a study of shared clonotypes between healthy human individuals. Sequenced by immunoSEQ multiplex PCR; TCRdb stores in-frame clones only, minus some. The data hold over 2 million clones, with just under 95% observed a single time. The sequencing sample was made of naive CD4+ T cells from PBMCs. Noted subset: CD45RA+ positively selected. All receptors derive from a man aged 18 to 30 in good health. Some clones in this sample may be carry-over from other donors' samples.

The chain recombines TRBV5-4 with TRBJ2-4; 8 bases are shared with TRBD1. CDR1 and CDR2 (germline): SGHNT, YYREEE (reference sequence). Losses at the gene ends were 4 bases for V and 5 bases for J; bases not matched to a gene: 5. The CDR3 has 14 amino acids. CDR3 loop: CASSQGAPENIQYF. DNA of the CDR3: TGTGCCAGCAGCCAGGGGGCGCCCGAAAACATTCAGTACTTC. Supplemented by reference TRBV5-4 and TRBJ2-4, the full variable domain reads ETGVTQSPTHLIKTRGQQVTLRCSSQSGHNTVSWYQQALGQGPQFIFQYYREEENGRGNFPPRFSGLQFPNYSSELNVNALELDDSALYLCASSQGAPENIQYFGAGTRLSVL.

DNA for the CDR3: TGTGCCAGCAGCCCCGAGGCCTTGGTCCCCTCACCCCTCCACTTT. Protein product: CASSPEALVPSPLHF. The rearrangement links TRBV7-2 to TRBJ1-6, with D hard to call. Germline V lookup: CDR1 SGHTA, CDR2 FQGNSA. This CDR3 comprises 15 residues. With 5 bases removed from V and 10 bases from J, the gap between germline ends came to 18 bases.

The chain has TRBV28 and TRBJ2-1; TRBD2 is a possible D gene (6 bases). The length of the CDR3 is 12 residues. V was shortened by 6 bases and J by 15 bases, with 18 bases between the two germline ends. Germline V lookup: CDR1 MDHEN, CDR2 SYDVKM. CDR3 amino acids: CASSLPGLPRFF. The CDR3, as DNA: TGTGCCAGCAGCCTACCGGGACTCCCCCGGTTCTTC.

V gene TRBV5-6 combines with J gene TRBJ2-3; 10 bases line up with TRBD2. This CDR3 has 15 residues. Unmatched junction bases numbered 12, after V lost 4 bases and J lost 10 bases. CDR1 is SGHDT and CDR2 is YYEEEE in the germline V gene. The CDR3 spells CASSARGAGGFAQYF. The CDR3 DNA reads TGTGCCAGCAGCGCCCGGGGAGCGGGAGGGTTCGCGCAGTATTTT. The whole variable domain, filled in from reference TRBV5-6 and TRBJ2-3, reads DAGVTQSPTHLIKTRGQQVTLRCSPKSGHDTVSWYQQALGQGPQFIFQYYEEEERQRGNFPDRFSGHQFPNYSSELNVNALLLGDSALYLCASSARGAGGFAQYFGPGTRLTVL.

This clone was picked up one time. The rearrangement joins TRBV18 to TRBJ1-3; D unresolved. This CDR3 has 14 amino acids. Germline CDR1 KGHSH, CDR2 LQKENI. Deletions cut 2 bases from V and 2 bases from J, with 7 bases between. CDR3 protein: CASSPLDTGNTIYF. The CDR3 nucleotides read TGTGCCAGCTCACCATTAGATACTGGAAACACCATATATTTT.

The CDR3: CASSAEQGAGGYTF. Written as DNA, the CDR3 is TGTGCCAGTAGTGCAGAACAGGGGGCTGGTGGCTACACCTTC. The chain couples TRBV19 to TRBJ1-2; 9 bases are a match to TRBD1. V shed 5 bases and J 7 bases; nucleotides not matched to a gene: 8. The CDR3 consists of 14 residues. Germline V lookup: CDR1 LNHDA, CDR2 SQIVND (reference sequence). Filled out from reference TRBV19 and TRBJ1-2, the complete variable domain reads DGGITQSPKYLFRKEGQNVTLSCEQNLNHDAMYWYRQDPGQGLRLIYYSQIVNDFQKGDIAEGYSVSREKKESFPLTVTSAQKNPTAFYLCASSAEQGAGGYTFGSGTRLTVV.

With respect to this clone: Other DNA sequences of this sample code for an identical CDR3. DNA for the CDR3: TGTGCCAGCAGCTTAGGGGCGGGAGTCTACGAGCAGTACTTC. It codes for CASSLGAGVYEQYF. J is TRBJ2-7 and V is TRBV7-9; 7 positions agree with TRBD2. Per the germline V gene, CDR1 is SEHNR and CDR2 is FQNEAQ (reference sequence). The CDR3 spans 14 residues. The V segment lost 1 base and the J segment 3 bases; nucleotides outside the gene matches: 3.

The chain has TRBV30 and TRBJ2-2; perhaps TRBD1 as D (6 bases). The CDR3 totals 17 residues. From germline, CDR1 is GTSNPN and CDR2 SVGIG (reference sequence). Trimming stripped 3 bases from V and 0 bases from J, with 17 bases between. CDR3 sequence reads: CAWSVPRTAANTGELFF. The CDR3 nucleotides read TGTGCCTGGAGCGTACCCCGGACAGCGGCGAACACCGGGGAGCTGTTTTTT.

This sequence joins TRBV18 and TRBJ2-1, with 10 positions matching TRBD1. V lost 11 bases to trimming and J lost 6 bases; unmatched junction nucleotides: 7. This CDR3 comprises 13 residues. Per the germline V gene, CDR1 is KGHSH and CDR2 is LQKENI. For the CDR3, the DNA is TGTGCCGAAGGGACAGGGGCATTCAATGAGCAGTTCTTC. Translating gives CAEGTGAFNEQFF. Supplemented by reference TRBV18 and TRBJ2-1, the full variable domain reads NAGVMQNPRHLVRRRGQEARLRCSPMKGHSHVYWYRQLPEEGLKFMVYLQKENIIDESGMPKERFSAEFPKEGPSILRIQQVVRGDSAAYFCAEGTGAFNEQFFGPGTRLTVL.

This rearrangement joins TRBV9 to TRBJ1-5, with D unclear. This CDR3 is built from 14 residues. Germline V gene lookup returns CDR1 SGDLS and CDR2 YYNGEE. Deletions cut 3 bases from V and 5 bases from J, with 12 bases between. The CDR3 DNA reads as TGTGCCAGCAGCGCCCCGGGTCATTATCAGCCCCAGCATTTT. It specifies CASSAPGHYQPQHF. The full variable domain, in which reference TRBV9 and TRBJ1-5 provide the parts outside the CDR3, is DSGVTQTPKHLITATGQRVTLRCSPRSGDLSVYWYQQSLDQGLQFLIQYYNGEERAKGNILERFSAQQFPDLHSELNLSSLELGDSALYFCASSAPGHYQPQHFGDGTRLSIL.

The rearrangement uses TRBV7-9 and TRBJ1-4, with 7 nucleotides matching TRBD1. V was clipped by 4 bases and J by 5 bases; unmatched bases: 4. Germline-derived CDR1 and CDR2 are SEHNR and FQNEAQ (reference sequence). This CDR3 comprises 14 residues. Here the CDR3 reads CASSSPGQNEKLFF. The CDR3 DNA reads TGTGCCAGCAGCTCGCCGGGACAGAATGAAAAACTGTTTTTT. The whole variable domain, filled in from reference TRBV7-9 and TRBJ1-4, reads DTGVSQNPRHKITKRGQNVTFRCDPISEHNRLYWYRQTLGQGPEFLTYFQNEAQLEKSRLLSDRFSAERPKGSFSTLEIQRTEQGDSAMYLCASSSPGQNEKLFFGSGTQLSVL.

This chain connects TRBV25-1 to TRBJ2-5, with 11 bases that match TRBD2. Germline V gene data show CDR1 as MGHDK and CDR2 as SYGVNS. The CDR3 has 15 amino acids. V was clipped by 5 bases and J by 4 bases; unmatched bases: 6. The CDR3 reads CASSLGLAGGETQYF. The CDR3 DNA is TGTGCCAGCAGTCTAGGGCTAGCGGGAGGAGAGACCCAGTACTTC.

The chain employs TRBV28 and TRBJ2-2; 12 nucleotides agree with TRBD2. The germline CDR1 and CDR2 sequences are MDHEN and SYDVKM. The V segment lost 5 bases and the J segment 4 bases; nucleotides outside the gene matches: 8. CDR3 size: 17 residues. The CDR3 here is CASSPASGRAGTGELFF. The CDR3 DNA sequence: TGTGCCAGCAGTCCCGCTAGCGGGAGGGCCGGCACCGGGGAGCTGTTTTTT. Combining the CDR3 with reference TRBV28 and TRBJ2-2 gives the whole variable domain DVKVTQSSRYLVKRTGEKVFLECVQDMDHENMFWYRQDPGLGLRLIYFSYDVKMKEKGDIPEGYSVSREKKERFSLILESASTNQTSMYLCASSPASGRAGTGELFFGEGSRLTVL.

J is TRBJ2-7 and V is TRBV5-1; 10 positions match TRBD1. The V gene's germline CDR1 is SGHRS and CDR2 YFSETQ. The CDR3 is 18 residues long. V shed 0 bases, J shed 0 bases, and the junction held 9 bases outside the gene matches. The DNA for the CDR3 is TGCGCCAGCAGCTTGGGGGGACAGGGGTCTTTCAGCTCCTACGAGCAGTACTTC. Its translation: CASSLGGQGSFSSYEQYF.

The CDR3: CASSLDWGTQYF. CDR3 nucleotides: TGTGCCAGCAGCTTAGACTGGGGGACCCAGTACTTC. The chain combines TRBV7-6 with TRBJ2-5; D unresolved. V was shortened by 1 base and J by 7 bases, with 7 bases between the two germline ends. The CDR3 covers 12 residues. Germline V gene lookup returns CDR1 SGHVS and CDR2 FNYEAQ.

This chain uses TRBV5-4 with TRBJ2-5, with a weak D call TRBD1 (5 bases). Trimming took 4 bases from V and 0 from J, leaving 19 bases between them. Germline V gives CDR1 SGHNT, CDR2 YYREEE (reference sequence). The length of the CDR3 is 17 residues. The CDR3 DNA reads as TGTGCCAGCAGCCGGCGGATGTTCCAGGGATACCAAGAGACCCAGTACTTC. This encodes CASSRRMFQGYQETQYF.

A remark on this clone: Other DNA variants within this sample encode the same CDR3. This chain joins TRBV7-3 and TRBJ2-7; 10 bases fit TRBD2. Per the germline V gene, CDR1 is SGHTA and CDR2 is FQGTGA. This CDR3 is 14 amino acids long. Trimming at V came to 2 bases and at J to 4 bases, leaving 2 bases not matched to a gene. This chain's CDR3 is CASSLASGSYEQYF. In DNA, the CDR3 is TGTGCCAGCAGCTTAGCTAGCGGGAGTTACGAGCAGTACTTC.